This TCR beta chain was found in a study of T cell changes during pregnancy in multiple sclerosis. Measured with immunoSEQ multiplex PCR; TCRdb has only the in-frame clones, and not every one. The repertoire holds about 68,000 clones, with under 95% as singletons. V lost 3 bases and J lost 8; bases outside the gene matches: 5. The germline CDR1 and CDR2 sequences are GTSNPN and SVGIG (reference sequence). The CDR3 sequence is 13 residues long. The TCR comes from a female donor in good health, enrolled as a control in a pregnancy study. This material consisted of peripheral blood, taken in the second trimester of pregnancy. The V gene is TRBV30, the J gene TRBJ2-1; 9 bases agree with TRBD1. CDR3 protein: CAWRDRGRDEQFF. The CDR3 nucleotides are TGTGCCTGGAGGGACAGGGGAAGAGATGAGCAGTTCTTC.